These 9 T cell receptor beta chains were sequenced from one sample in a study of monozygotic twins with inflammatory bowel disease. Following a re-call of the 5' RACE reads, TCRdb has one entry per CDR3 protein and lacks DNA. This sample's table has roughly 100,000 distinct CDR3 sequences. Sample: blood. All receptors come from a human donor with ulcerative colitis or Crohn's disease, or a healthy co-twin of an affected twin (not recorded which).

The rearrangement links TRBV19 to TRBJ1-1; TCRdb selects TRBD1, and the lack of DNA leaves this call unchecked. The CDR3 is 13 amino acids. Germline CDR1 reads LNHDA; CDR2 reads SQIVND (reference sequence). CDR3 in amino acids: CASSLGKGTEAFF.

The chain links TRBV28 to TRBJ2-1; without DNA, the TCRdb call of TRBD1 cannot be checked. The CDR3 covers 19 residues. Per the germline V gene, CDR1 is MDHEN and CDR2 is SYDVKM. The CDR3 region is CASSLSVRDRGPSYNEQFF.

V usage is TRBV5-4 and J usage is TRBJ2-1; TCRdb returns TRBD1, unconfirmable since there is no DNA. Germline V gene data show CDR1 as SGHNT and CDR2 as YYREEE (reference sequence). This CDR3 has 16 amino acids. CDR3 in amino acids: CASSLRRGRNYNEQFF. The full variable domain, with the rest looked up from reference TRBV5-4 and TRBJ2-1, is ETGVTQSPTHLIKTRGQQVTLRCSSQSGHNTVSWYQQALGQGPQFIFQYYREEENGRGNFPPRFSGLQFPNYSSELNVNALELDDSALYLCASSLRRGRNYNEQFFGPGTRLTVL.

The chain's CDR3 is CAIPSGQRFGGELFF. This rearrangement joins TRBV4-2 to TRBJ2-2; as DNA is missing, the TRBD1 call by TCRdb cannot be tested. The CDR3 has 15 residues. Germline V gene lookup returns CDR1 LGHNA and CDR2 YNFKEQ.

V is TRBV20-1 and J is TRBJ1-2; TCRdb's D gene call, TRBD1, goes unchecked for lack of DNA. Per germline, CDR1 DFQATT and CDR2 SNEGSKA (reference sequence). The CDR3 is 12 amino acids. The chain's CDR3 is CSAAGPGYGYTF.

Here the CDR3 reads CASSLSHYRGAGELFF. This rearrangement joins TRBV27 to TRBJ2-2; the D call of TRBD1 rests on TCRdb alone, since no DNA is present to check it. Germline V gives CDR1 MNHEY, CDR2 SMNVEV (reference sequence). CDR3 length: 16 amino acids.

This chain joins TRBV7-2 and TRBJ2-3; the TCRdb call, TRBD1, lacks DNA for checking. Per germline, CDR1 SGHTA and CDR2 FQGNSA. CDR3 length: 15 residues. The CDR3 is CASSSQVSYPDTQYF.

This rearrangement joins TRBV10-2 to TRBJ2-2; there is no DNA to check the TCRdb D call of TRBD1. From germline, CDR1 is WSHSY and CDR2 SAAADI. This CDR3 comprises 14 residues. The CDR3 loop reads CASAGQGYTGELFF.

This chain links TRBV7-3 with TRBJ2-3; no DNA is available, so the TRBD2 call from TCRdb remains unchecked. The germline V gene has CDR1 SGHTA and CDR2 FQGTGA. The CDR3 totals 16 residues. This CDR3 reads CASSSYSGGAVDTQYF.